The rows below give T cell receptor beta chains drawn from one sample of a study of blood T cells in healthy people across ages. Via MiXCR, TCRdb re-called the 5' RACE reads, giving one row per CDR3 protein. The repertoire consists of about 760,000 distinct CDR3 sequences, with around three fifths occurring once and the leading ten covering under 30%. Source material: blood. These TCRs come from a man aged 40-49 years in good health. The CDR3 runs from the conserved cysteine through the conserved F or W. Fields, in order: V gene, J gene, D gene, clone size, CDR3 DNA, CDR3 protein. A D gene is named only where the DNA matches it firmly. Clone sizes are given selectively: once, few, many, or a class where the clone is expanded.

v_call: TRBV25-1; j_call: TRBJ2-5; d_call: TRBD2; clone_size: few; cdr3_nt: TGTGCCAGCAGTCACCGGGGACTAGCGGGGATGGAGACCCAGTACTTC; cdr3_aa: CASSHRGLAGMETQYF
v_call: TRBV28; j_call: TRBJ2-5; d_call: NA; clone_size: many; cdr3_nt: TGTGCCAGCAGTTTACCTCCGGGAGAGACCCAGTACTTC; cdr3_aa: CASSLPPGETQYF
v_call: TRBV5-1; j_call: TRBJ2-3; d_call: NA; clone_size: NA; cdr3_nt: TGCGCCAGCAGCTTGCAACTCCCGACGGATACGCAGTATTTT; cdr3_aa: CASSLQLPTDTQYF
v_call: TRBV4-1; j_call: TRBJ2-1; d_call: TRBD1; clone_size: NA; cdr3_nt: TGCGCCAGCAGCCAAGAGAGCAGGGGGAATGAGCAGTTCTTC; cdr3_aa: CASSQESRGNEQFF
v_call: TRBV7-9; j_call: TRBJ2-7; d_call: NA; clone_size: few; cdr3_nt: TGTGCCAGCAGCTCTCCCACAGGGCGCGAGCAGTACTTC; cdr3_aa: CASSSPTGREQYF
v_call: TRBV29-1; j_call: TRBJ2-3; d_call: NA; clone_size: NA; cdr3_nt: TGCAGCGTTGAGCAGACCTCTAGCACAGATACGCAGTATTTT; cdr3_aa: CSVEQTSSTDTQYF
v_call: TRBV12-5; j_call: TRBJ2-1; d_call: NA; clone_size: NA; cdr3_nt: TGTGCTAGTGGTTTGGGATACAATGAGCAGTTCTTC; cdr3_aa: CASGLGYNEQFF
v_call: TRBV6-2/TRBV6-3; j_call: TRBJ2-7; d_call: TRBD2; clone_size: few; cdr3_nt: TGTGCCAGCAGTCCAACTAGCGGGAGGGCCAGGGACGAGCAGTACTTC; cdr3_aa: CASSPTSGRARDEQYF
v_call: TRBV12-3/TRBV12-4; j_call: TRBJ2-1; d_call: NA; clone_size: NA; cdr3_nt: TGTGCCAGCAGTTTCCCCCAAGGGGGGCAGTTCTTC; cdr3_aa: CASSFPQGGQFF
v_call: TRBV6-6; j_call: TRBJ1-2; d_call: TRBD1; clone_size: NA; cdr3_nt: TGTGCCAGCAGTGCCCAGGGGGCATCTAAGTATGGCTACACCTTC; cdr3_aa: CASSAQGASKYGYTF
v_call: TRBV10-3; j_call: TRBJ2-3; d_call: TRBD2; clone_size: NA; cdr3_nt: TGTGCCATCGGGCGGATTAGCGGGGGCCCCTCGCAAGATACGCAGTATTTT; cdr3_aa: CAIGRISGGPSQDTQYF
v_call: TRBV7-2; j_call: TRBJ2-2; d_call: NA; clone_size: NA; cdr3_nt: TGTGCCAGCAGCTTAGTTATGCGTAGGACCGGGGAGCTGTTTTTT; cdr3_aa: CASSLVMRRTGELFF
v_call: TRBV12-3/TRBV12-4; j_call: TRBJ1-2; d_call: TRBD1; clone_size: NA; cdr3_nt: TGTGCCAGCAGTGTAGGACAGGGCGTCGTGGCCACCTTC; cdr3_aa: CASSVGQGVVATF
v_call: TRBV20-1; j_call: TRBJ2-7; d_call: TRBD1; clone_size: NA; cdr3_nt: TGCAGTGCTAGAGATCTGGGGACAGTGGCCTACGAGCAGTACTTC; cdr3_aa: CSARDLGTVAYEQYF
v_call: TRBV20-1; j_call: TRBJ2-2; d_call: NA; clone_size: NA; cdr3_nt: TGCAGTGCTAAGGACGCCGCCCCCCCAACCTTGAACACCGGGGAGCTGTTTTTT; cdr3_aa: CSAKDAAPPTLNTGELFF
v_call: TRBV6-5; j_call: TRBJ2-3; d_call: NA; clone_size: NA; cdr3_nt: TGTGCCAGCAGTTATACAGGGACCAACACAGATACGCAGTATTTT; cdr3_aa: CASSYTGTNTDTQYF
v_call: TRBV4-2; j_call: TRBJ2-5; d_call: NA; clone_size: NA; cdr3_nt: TGTGCCAGCAGCCGGTCTAGCAGAAACCAAGAGACCCAGTACTTC; cdr3_aa: CASSRSSRNQETQYF
v_call: TRBV15; j_call: TRBJ2-5; d_call: NA; clone_size: NA; cdr3_nt: TGTGCCACCAGCAGAGATCAGGGGCGAGAGACCCAGTACTTC; cdr3_aa: CATSRDQGRETQYF
v_call: TRBV6-6; j_call: TRBJ1-6; d_call: NA; clone_size: NA; cdr3_nt: TGTGCCAGCAGTTACTCCTCCACAGAGTATAATTCACCCCTCCACTTT; cdr3_aa: CASSYSSTEYNSPLHF
v_call: TRBV25-1; j_call: TRBJ2-7; d_call: NA; clone_size: few; cdr3_nt: TGTGCCAGCGGGGCGGTCTACGAGCAGTACTTC; cdr3_aa: CASGAVYEQYF
v_call: TRBV7-3; j_call: TRBJ2-7; d_call: NA; clone_size: NA; cdr3_nt: TGTGCCAGCAGCTTTGGAGGGAGAGGCGACGAGCAGTACTTC; cdr3_aa: CASSFGGRGDEQYF
v_call: TRBV7-6; j_call: TRBJ1-1; d_call: NA; clone_size: NA; cdr3_nt: TGTGCCAGCAGCTTAAACGTCAGGGTAAACACTGAAGCTTTCTTT; cdr3_aa: CASSLNVRVNTEAFF
v_call: TRBV12-3/TRBV12-4; j_call: TRBJ2-1; d_call: TRBD1; clone_size: few; cdr3_nt: TGTGCCAGCAGAGACAGGGGGCAGTACAATGAGCAGTTCTTC; cdr3_aa: CASRDRGQYNEQFF
v_call: TRBV29-1; j_call: TRBJ2-3; d_call: NA; clone_size: many; cdr3_nt: TGCAGCACAGTGTGGGGTGGTGGGGGAACTACGCAGTATTTT; cdr3_aa: CSTVWGGGGTTQYF
v_call: TRBV6-2/TRBV6-3; j_call: TRBJ2-6; d_call: TRBD1; clone_size: NA; cdr3_nt: TGTGCCAGCAGTGCGGACAGGGGGATGGGGGGGGCCAACGTCCTGACTTTC; cdr3_aa: CASSADRGMGGANVLTF
v_call: TRBV27; j_call: TRBJ2-3; d_call: NA; clone_size: NA; cdr3_nt: TGTGCCAGCAGTTTATTGTCCCGGAGCACAGATACGCAGTATTTT; cdr3_aa: CASSLLSRSTDTQYF
v_call: TRBV21-1; j_call: TRBJ1-6; d_call: NA; clone_size: NA; cdr3_nt: TGTGCCAGCAACAAAGCGCGGGTCAATTCACCCCTCCACTTT; cdr3_aa: CASNKARVNSPLHF
v_call: TRBV20-1; j_call: TRBJ2-7; d_call: TRBD2; clone_size: many; cdr3_nt: TGCAGTGCAAGGACTAGCGGGACCTCAAGAGGGGAGCAGTACTTC; cdr3_aa: CSARTSGTSRGEQYF
v_call: TRBV11-1; j_call: TRBJ2-3; d_call: TRBD2; clone_size: few; cdr3_nt: TGTGCCAGCAGCTTAAACCCGCGGGGGGGCAATCCAGATACGCAGTATTTT; cdr3_aa: CASSLNPRGGNPDTQYF
v_call: TRBV30; j_call: TRBJ2-5; d_call: NA; clone_size: NA; cdr3_nt: TGTGCCTGGAGGGGGTGGGAGTACCGGGAGACCCAGTACTTC; cdr3_aa: CAWRGWEYRETQYF
v_call: TRBV7-6; j_call: TRBJ2-7; d_call: NA; clone_size: NA; cdr3_nt: TGTGCCAGCAGCCGTACCGACTCCTACGAGCAGTACTTC; cdr3_aa: CASSRTDSYEQYF
v_call: TRBV20-1; j_call: TRBJ2-6; d_call: NA; clone_size: NA; cdr3_nt: TGCAGTGCTAGAGATACGTCTGGGGCCAACGTCCTGACTTTC; cdr3_aa: CSARDTSGANVLTF
v_call: TRBV28; j_call: TRBJ2-1; d_call: NA; clone_size: NA; cdr3_nt: TGTGCCAGCAGTTTTGGAGTACAGAGCTCCTACAATGAGCAGTTCTTC; cdr3_aa: CASSFGVQSSYNEQFF
v_call: TRBV24-1; j_call: TRBJ1-1; d_call: NA; clone_size: once; cdr3_nt: TGTGCCACCAGTGATCCCTCGGCGGGCGGGAGAGGCACTGAAGCTTTCTTT; cdr3_aa: CATSDPSAGGRGTEAFF
v_call: TRBV27; j_call: TRBJ2-1; d_call: TRBD2; clone_size: NA; cdr3_nt: TGTGCCAGCAGTCCTAGGACTAGCGGGAGGAATGAGCAGTTCTTC; cdr3_aa: CASSPRTSGRNEQFF
v_call: TRBV2; j_call: TRBJ2-5; d_call: NA; clone_size: few; cdr3_nt: TGTGCCAGCACCCTGAGTAGGGGGTACCAAGAGACCCAGTACTTC; cdr3_aa: CASTLSRGYQETQYF
v_call: TRBV28; j_call: TRBJ2-7; d_call: TRBD1; clone_size: NA; cdr3_nt: TGTGCCAGCAGTTTGACAGGGGAAGCCTACGAGCAGTACTTC; cdr3_aa: CASSLTGEAYEQYF